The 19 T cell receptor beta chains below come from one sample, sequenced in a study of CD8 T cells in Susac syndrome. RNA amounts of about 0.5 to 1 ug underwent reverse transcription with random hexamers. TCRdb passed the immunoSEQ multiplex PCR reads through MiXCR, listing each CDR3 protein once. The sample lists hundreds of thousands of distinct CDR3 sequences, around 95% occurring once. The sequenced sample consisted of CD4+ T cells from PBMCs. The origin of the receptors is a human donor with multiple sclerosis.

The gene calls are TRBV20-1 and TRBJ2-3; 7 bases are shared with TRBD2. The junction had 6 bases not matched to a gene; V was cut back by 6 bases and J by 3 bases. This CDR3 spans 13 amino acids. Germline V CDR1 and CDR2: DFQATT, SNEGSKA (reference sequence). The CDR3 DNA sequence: TGCAGTGCCGGACGGGGACTAACAGATACGCAGTATTTT. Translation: CSAGRGLTDTQYF.

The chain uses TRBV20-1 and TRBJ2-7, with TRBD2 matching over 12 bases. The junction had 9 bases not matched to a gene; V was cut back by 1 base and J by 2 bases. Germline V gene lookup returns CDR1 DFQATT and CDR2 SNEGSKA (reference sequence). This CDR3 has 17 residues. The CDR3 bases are TGCAGTGCTAGAGGGGCCCTACTAGCGGGGGGAGCCTACGAGCAGTACGTC. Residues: CSARGALLAGGAYEQYV.

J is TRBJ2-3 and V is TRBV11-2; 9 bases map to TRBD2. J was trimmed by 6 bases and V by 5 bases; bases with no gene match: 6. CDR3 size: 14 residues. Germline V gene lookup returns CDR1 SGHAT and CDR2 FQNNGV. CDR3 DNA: TGTGCCAGCAGCCAAGGACTAGCGCGTGATACGCAGTATTTT. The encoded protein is CASSQGLARDTQYF.

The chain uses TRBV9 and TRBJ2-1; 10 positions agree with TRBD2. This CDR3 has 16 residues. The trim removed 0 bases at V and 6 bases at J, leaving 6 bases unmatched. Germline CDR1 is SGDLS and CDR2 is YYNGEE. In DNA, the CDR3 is TGTGCCAGCAGCGTAGCAAGCGGGGGGGCGTTCAATGAGCAGTTCTTC. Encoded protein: CASSVASGGAFNEQFF.

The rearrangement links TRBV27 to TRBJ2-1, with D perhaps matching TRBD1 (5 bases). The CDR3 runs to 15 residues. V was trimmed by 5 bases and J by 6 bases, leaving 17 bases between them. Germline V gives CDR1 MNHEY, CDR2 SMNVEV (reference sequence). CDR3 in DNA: TGTGCCAGCAGTCCACTCATTAGCCAGGGCAATGAGCAGTTCTTC. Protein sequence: CASSPLISQGNEQFF.

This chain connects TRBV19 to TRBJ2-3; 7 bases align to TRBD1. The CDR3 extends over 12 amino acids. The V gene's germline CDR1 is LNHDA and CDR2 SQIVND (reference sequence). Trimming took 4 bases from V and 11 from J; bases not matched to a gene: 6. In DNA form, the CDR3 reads TGTGCCAGTAGTACGAGACAGGGCGAGCAGTATTTT. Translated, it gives CASSTRQGEQYF. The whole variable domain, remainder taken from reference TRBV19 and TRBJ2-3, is DGGITQSPKYLFRKEGQNVTLSCEQNLNHDAMYWYRQDPGQGLRLIYYSQIVNDFQKGDIAEGYSVSREKKESFPLTVTSAQKNPTAFYLCASSTRQGEQYFGPGTRLTVL.

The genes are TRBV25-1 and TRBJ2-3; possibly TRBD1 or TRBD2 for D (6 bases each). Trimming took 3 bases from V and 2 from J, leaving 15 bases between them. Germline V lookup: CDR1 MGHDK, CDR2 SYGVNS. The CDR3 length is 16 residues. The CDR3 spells CASSDGGTPITDTQYF. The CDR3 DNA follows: TGTGCCAGCAGTGATGGAGGGACACCGATCACAGATACGCAGTATTTT.

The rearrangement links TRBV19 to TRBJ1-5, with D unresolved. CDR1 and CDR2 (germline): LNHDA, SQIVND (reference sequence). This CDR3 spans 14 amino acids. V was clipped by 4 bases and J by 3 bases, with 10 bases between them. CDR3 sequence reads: CASSTGSNNQPQHF. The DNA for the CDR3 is TGTGCCAGTAGTACGGGAAGCAACAATCAGCCCCAGCATTTT.

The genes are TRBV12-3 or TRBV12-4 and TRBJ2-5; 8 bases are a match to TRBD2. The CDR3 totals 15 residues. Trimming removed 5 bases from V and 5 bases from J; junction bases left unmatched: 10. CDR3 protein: CASSPQAGAGETQYF. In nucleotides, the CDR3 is TGTGCCAGCAGTCCCCAAGCGGGAGCCGGGGAGACCCAGTACTTC.

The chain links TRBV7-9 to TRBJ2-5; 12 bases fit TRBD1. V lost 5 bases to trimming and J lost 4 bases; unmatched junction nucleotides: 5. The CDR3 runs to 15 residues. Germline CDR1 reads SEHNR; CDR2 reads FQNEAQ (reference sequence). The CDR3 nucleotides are TGTGCCAGCAGCCGCCGGGGACAGGGGGCAGAGACCCAGTACTTC. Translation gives CASSRRGQGAETQYF.

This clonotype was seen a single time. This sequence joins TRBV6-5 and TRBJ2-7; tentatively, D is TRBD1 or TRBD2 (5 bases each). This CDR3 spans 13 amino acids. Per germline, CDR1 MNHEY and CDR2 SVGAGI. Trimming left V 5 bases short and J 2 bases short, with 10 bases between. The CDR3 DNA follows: TGTGCCAGCAGTCTCGGGGCTGCCTACGAGCAGTACTTC. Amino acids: CASSLGAAYEQYF.

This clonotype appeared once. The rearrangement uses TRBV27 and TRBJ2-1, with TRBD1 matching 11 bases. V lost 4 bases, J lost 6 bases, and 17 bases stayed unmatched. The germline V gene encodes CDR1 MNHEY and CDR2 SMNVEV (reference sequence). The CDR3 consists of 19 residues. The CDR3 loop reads CASSSRTARTGGSRNEQFF. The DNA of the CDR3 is TGTGCCAGCAGTTCTCGGACTGCCCGGACAGGGGGCAGTCGCAATGAGCAGTTCTTC.

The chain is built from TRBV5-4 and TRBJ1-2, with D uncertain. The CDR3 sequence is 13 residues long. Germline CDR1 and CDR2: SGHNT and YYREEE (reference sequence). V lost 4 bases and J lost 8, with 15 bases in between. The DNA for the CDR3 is TGTGCCAGCAGCCACAAGCAGCCGGGGGGCTACACCTTC. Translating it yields CASSHKQPGGYTF.

The chain's CDR3 is CASGQGAMETQYF. The CDR3 coding sequence is TGCGCCAGCGGACAGGGGGCGATGGAGACCCAGTACTTC. The J gene is TRBJ2-5, the V gene TRBV5-1; 11 nucleotides match TRBD1. The CDR3 sequence is 13 residues long. Germline V gene lookup returns CDR1 SGHRS and CDR2 YFSETQ. The trim removed 7 bases at V and 5 bases at J, leaving 4 bases unmatched.

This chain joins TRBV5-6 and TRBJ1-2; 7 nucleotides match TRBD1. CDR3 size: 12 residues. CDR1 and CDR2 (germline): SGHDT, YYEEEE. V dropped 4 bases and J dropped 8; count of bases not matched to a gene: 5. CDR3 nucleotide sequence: TGTGCCAGCAGCATTGGGACAGACGGCTACACCTTC. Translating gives CASSIGTDGYTF.

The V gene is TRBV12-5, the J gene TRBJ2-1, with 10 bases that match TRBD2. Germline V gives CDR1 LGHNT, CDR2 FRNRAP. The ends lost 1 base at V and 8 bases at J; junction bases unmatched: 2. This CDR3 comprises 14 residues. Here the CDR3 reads CASGLASGRDEQFF. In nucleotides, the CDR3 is TGTGCTAGTGGTTTGGCTAGCGGGAGAGATGAGCAGTTCTTC.

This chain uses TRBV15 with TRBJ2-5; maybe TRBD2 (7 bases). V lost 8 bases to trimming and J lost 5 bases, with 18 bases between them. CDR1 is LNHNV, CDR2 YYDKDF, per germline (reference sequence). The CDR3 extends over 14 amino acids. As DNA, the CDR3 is TGTGCCACCGCCCGGGGGGCGGGAGAGGAGACCCAGTACTTC. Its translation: CATARGAGEETQYF.

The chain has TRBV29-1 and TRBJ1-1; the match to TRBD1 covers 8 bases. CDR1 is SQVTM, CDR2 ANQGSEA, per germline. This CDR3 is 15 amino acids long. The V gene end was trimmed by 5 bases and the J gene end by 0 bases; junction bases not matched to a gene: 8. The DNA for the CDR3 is TGCAGCGTTCAAGGACAGGGAGGAATGAACACTGAAGCTTTCTTT. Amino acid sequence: CSVQGQGGMNTEAFF.

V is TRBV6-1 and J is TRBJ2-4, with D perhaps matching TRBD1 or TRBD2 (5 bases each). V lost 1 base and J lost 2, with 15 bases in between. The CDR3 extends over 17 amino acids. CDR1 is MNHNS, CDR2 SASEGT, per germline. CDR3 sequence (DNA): TGTGCCAGCAGTGAAGGAGGGGCTCTCGGAACCAAAAACATTCAGTACTTC. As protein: CASSEGGALGTKNIQYF.